Sequencing of this TCR beta chain was carried out in a study of T cells in women clearing cervical HPV infection. In the study overall: Cases' blood sampling followed lesion detection by median around 160 days (90 to 200). HLA type could not be excluded as a confounder.

With V trimmed by 1 base and J by 4 bases, 4 bases remained unmatched. Germline V CDR1 and CDR2: MNHGY, SAAAGT. This CDR3 is 15 amino acids long. Comments on this clone: Its antigen is currently unknown. The CDR3 is cut off 3 residues early in the read; its end comes from the germline J gene.

General study findings and limits: Associations may precede or follow infection; HPV-specific or memory T cells were not isolated.

Profiling relied on immunoSEQ multiplex PCR, and the TCRdb table lists in-frame clones only, not all of them. The sample table sets out around 24,000 clones. This chain uses TRBV6-8 with TRBJ2-5; the match to TRBD2 covers 9 bases. The source material was blood buffy coat. The sequence was obtained from a woman between 18 and 75 years old with a cervical HPV16 infection that either progressed to CIN3+ or cleared (not recorded which). The DNA read from the CDR3 is TGTGCCAGCAGTTACTTGGCGGGGGGGCGAGAGACC. Translated: CASSYLAGGRET. The entire CDR3 reads CASSYLAGGRETQYF.